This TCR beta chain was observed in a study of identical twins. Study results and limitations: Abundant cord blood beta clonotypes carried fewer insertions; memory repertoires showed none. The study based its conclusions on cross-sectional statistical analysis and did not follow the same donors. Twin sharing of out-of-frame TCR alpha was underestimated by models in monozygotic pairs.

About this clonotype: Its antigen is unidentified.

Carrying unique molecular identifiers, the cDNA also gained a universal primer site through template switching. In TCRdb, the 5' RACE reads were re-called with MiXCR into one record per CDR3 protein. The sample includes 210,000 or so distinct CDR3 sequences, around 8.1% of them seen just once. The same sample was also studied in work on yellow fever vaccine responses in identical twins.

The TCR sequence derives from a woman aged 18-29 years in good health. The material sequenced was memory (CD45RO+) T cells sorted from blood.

The CDR3 DNA reads TGTGCCAGCAGCTTACAGGGGGAAGGCGAGCAGTACTTC. Translation gives CASSLQGEGEQYF. V and J are TRBV7-2 and TRBJ2-7, with TRBD1 matching 7 bases. The length of the CDR3 is 13 residues. J lost 6 bases, V lost 2 bases, and 4 bases had no gene match. The germline gives CDR1 SGHTA, CDR2 FQGNSA.